These 10 T cell receptor beta chains came from one sample sequenced in a study of T-cell reconstitution after alpha-beta-depleted transplantation in children. A TCRbeta library incorporating unique molecular identifiers was prepared. Using its own MiXCR run on the PCR reads, TCRdb lists one record per CDR3 protein. The repertoire holds about 500,000 distinct CDR3 sequences, with 32% as singletons. The sequenced sample was PBMCs from the stem cell graft donor, obtained from the stem cell graft. Source of these receptors: a human donor who donated a stem cell graft to a child with aplastic anemia.

The CDR3 here is CASSLGRANTGELFF. As DNA, the CDR3 is TGTGCCAGCAGCTTGGGTAGGGCGAACACCGGGGAGCTGTTTTTT. This chain connects TRBV5-4 to TRBJ2-2, with D hard to call. The V end lost 0 bases, the J end lost 0 bases, and 6 bases lay between the germline ends. Germline V gives CDR1 SGHNT, CDR2 YYREEE (reference sequence). This CDR3 contains 15 residues.

The chain links TRBV6-2 or TRBV6-3 to TRBJ1-5; D gene ambiguous. The V end was cut by 7 bases, the J end by 2 bases, with 15 bases between. The CDR3 is made up of 15 amino acids. From germline, CDR1 is MNHEY and CDR2 SVGEGT. The CDR3 DNA follows: TGTGCCAGCAATCGGGTCATCGGCGGCAATCAGCCCCAGCATTTT. It is translated as CASNRVIGGNQPQHF.

V and J are TRBV6-2 or TRBV6-3 and TRBJ1-1; D is undetermined. From germline, CDR1 is MNHEY and CDR2 SVGEGT. Trimming removed 10 bases from V and 1 base from J, with 10 bases in between. This CDR3 has 12 amino acids. The CDR3: CATSRGNTEAFF. CDR3 DNA sequence: TGTGCCACCTCGCGGGGGAACACTGAAGCTTTCTTT.

This chain links TRBV7-9 with TRBJ2-2; the D is unclear. This CDR3 has 14 residues. Deletions cut 4 bases from V and 1 base from J, with 7 bases between. CDR1 and CDR2 from the germline V gene are SEHNR and FQNEAQ (reference sequence). Here the CDR3 DNA reads TGTGCCAGCAGCTGGGCAAGGAACACCGGGGAGCTGTTTTTT. It codes for CASSWARNTGELFF.

This clonotype has just a few counts. This chain links TRBV29-1 with TRBJ1-1, with D perhaps matching TRBD1 (6 bases). Trimming cost V 4 bases and J 0 bases, with 15 bases left between them. This CDR3 is built from 15 residues. Per the germline V gene, CDR1 is SQVTM and CDR2 is ANQGSEA. CDR3 region: CSVGRDTIMNTEAFF. In DNA, the CDR3 is TGCAGCGTTGGCCGGGACACCATCATGAACACTGAAGCTTTCTTT.

This clonotype was detected a few times. The V gene is TRBV7-9, the J gene TRBJ2-1; tentative D call: TRBD2 (6 bases). This CDR3 is built from 15 residues. V gave up 5 bases and J gave up 6 bases, with 17 bases separating them. Germline V gives CDR1 SEHNR, CDR2 FQNEAQ (reference sequence). CDR3 coding DNA: TGTGCCAGCAGCCCATCTCTGGGGGGAGCCAATGAGCAGTTCTTC. Amino acid sequence: CASSPSLGGANEQFF.

V and J are TRBV20-1 and TRBJ2-1, with 7 positions matching TRBD2. V lost 2 bases and J lost 4; bases outside the gene matches: 11. CDR1 and CDR2 from the germline V gene are DFQATT and SNEGSKA (reference sequence). The CDR3 is 16 amino acids. In DNA form, the CDR3 reads TGCAGTGCTAGACCCCCTCCTCTAGCGGAGTACAATGAGCAGTTCTTC. It encodes CSARPPPLAEYNEQFF.

The chain carries TRBV29-1 and TRBJ2-7, with a weak D call TRBD2 (6 bases). V was pared by 6 bases and J by 11 bases, with 20 bases between. The germline V gene encodes CDR1 SQVTM and CDR2 ANQGSEA. CDR3 size: 12 residues. The CDR3: CSVAPSGDQKYF. The CDR3 DNA is TGCAGCGTCGCTCCCTCGGGGGACCAGAAGTACTTC.

The chain carries TRBV12-3 or TRBV12-4 and TRBJ1-5; tentatively, D is TRBD1 (6 bases). V lost 0 bases to trimming and J lost 7 bases, with 28 bases between them. This CDR3 has 20 amino acids. The CDR3 sequence is CASSLARGDFGGGAGQPQHF. CDR3 nucleotides: TGTGCCAGCAGTTTAGCGCGTGGTGACTTTGGAGGGGGGGCTGGGCAGCCCCAGCATTTT.

A few counts support this clonotype. V and J are TRBV29-1 and TRBJ2-3; 9 bases line up with TRBD2. V lost 3 bases to trimming and J lost 1 base; unmatched junction nucleotides: 11. Germline V lookup: CDR1 SQVTM, CDR2 ANQGSEA. The CDR3 runs 17 residues. The CDR3 reads CSVDGVRGLAGTDTQYF. In DNA form, the CDR3 reads TGCAGCGTTGATGGGGTTAGGGGACTAGCTGGCACAGATACGCAGTATTTT.